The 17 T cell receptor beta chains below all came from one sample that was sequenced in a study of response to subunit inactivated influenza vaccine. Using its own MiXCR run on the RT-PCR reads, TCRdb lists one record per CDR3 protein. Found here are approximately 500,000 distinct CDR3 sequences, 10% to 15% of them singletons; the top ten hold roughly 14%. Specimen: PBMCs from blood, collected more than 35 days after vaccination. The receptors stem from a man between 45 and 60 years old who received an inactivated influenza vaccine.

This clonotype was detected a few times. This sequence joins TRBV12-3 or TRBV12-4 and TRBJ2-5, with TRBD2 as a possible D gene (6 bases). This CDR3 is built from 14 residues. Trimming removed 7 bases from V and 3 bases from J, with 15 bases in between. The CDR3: CASKFRTNEETQYF. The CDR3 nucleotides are TGTGCCAGCAAGTTTAGGACTAACGAAGAGACCCAGTACTTC.

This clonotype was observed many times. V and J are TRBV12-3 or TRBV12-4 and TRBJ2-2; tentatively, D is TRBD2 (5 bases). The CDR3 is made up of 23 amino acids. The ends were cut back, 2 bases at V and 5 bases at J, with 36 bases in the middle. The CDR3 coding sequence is TGTGCCAGCAGTTTAAGGACGGTCGGGGTGTGGCTGATAGAGTTACAGAGTACCGGGGAGCTGTTTTTT. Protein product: CASSLRTVGVWLIELQSTGELFF.

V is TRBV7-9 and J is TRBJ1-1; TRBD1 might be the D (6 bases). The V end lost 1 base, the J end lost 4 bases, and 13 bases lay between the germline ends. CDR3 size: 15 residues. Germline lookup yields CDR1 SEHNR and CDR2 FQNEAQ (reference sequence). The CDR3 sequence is CASSLGYRVGTEAFF. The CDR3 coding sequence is TGTGCCAGCAGCTTAGGATACAGGGTTGGCACTGAAGCTTTCTTT.

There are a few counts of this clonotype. CDR3 protein: CSARAGGTYNEQFF. The CDR3 nucleotides read TGCAGTGCTAGAGCGGGAGGAACCTACAATGAGCAGTTCTTC. J is TRBJ2-1 and V is TRBV20-1, with 7 bases identical to TRBD2. CDR3 length: 14 amino acids. J was trimmed by 2 bases and V by 1 base; bases with no gene match: 2. CDR1 and CDR2 (germline): DFQATT, SNEGSKA (reference sequence).

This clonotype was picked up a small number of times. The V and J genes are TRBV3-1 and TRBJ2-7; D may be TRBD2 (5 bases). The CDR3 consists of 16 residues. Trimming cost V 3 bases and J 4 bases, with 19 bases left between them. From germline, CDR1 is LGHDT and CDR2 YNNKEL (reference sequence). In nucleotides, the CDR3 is TGTGCCAGCAGCCACCACAGCGGAGAAGCCCGATACGAGCAGTACTTC. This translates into CASSHHSGEARYEQYF.

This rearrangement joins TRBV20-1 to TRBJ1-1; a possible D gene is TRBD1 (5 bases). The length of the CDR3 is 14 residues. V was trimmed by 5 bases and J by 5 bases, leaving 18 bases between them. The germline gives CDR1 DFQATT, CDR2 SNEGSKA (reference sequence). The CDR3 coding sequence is TGCAGTGCTCCCGCCGGTGGGGGGGGTACTGAAGCTTTCTTT. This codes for CSAPAGGGGTEAFF.

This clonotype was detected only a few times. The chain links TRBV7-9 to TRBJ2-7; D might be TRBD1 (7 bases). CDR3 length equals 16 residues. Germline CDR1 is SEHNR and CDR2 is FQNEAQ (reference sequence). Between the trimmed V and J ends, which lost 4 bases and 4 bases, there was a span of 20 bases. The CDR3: CASSSAGQGVRYEQYF. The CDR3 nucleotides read TGTGCCAGCAGCTCAGCGGGTCAGGGGGTACGGTACGAGCAGTACTTC.

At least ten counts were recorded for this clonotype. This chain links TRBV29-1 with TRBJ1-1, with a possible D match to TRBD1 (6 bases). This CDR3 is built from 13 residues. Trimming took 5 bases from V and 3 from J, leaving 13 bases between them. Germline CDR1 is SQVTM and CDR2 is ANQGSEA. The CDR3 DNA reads TGCAGCGTTTTTCAGGGGATCCACACTGAAGCTTTCTTT. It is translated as CSVFQGIHTEAFF.

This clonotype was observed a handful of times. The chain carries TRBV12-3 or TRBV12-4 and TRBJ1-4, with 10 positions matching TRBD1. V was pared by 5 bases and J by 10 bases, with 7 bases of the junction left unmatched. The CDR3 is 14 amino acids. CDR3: CASSRGQGLRKLFF. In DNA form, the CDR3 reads TGTGCCAGCAGTAGGGGACAGGGGCTAAGAAAACTGTTTTTT.

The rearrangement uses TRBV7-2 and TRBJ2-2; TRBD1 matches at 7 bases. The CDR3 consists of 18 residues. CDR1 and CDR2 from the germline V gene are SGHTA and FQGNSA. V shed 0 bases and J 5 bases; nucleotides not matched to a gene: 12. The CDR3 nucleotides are TGTGCCAGCAGCTTAGCCCGATTCGACAGGGTGATTACCGGGGAGCTGTTTTTT. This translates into CASSLARFDRVITGELFF.

The CDR3 loop is CASRPTSRAGELFF. The CDR3 bases are TGCGCCAGCAGGCCGACTAGTCGTGCCGGGGAGCTGTTTTTT. The chain employs TRBV5-1 and TRBJ2-2, with a weak D call TRBD2 (6 bases). V was cut by 5 bases and J by 6 bases, with 14 bases left in between. The CDR3 runs to 14 residues. Germline CDR1 and CDR2: SGHRS and YFSETQ.

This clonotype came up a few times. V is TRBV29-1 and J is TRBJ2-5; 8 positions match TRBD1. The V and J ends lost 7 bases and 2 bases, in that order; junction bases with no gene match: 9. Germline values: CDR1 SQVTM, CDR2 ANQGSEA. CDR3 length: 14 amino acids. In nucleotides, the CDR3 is TGCAGCGCCGACCGTCACAGGGGGCAAGAGACCCAGTACTTC. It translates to CSADRHRGQETQYF.

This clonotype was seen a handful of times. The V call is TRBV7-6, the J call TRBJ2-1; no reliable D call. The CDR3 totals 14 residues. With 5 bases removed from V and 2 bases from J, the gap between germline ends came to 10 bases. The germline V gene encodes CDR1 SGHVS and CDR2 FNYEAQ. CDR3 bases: TGTGCCAGCAGCAAACACCGAGCCTACAATGAGCAGTTCTTC. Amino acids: CASSKHRAYNEQFF.

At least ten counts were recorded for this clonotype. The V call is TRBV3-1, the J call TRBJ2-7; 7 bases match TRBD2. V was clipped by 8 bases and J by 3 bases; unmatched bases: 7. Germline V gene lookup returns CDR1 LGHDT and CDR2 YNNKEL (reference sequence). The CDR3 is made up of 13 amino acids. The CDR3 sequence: CASSRLASYEQYF. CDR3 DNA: TGTGCCAGCTCGAGACTAGCTAGCTACGAGCAGTACTTC.

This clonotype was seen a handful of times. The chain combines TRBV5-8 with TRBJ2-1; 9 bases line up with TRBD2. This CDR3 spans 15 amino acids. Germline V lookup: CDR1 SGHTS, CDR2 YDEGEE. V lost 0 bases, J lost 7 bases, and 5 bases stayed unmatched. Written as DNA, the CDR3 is TGTGCCAGCAGCTTGGCGGCGGGGGGGCAGAATGAGCAGTTCTTC. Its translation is CASSLAAGGQNEQFF.

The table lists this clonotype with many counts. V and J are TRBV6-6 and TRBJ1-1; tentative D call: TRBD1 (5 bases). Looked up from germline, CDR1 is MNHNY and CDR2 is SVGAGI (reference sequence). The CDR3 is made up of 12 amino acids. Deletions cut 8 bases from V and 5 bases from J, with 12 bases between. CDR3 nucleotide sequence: TGTGCCAGCCTAGACGGGGGAACTGAAGCTTTCTTT. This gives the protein CASLDGGTEAFF.

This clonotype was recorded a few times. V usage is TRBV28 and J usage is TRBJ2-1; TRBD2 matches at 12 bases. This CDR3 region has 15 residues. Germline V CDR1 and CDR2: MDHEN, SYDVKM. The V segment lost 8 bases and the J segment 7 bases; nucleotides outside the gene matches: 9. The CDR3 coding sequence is TGTGCCAGCTCCCTAGCGGGGGGGCGGTCAAATGAGCAGTTCTTC. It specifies CASSLAGGRSNEQFF.